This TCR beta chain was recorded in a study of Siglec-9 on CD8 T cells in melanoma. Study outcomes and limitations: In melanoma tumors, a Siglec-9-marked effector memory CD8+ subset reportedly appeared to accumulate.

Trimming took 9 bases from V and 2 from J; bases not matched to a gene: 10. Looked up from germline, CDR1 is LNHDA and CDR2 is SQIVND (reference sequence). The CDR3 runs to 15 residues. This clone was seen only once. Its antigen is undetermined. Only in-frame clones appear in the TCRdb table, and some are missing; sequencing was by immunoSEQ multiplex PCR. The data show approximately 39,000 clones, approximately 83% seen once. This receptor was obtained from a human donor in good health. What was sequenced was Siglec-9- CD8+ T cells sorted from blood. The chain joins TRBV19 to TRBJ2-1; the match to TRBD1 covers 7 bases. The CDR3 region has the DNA TGTGCCAGCGGAGATACAGGGGTCCCCTACAATGAGCAGTTCTTC. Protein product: CASGDTGVPYNEQFF.